This TCR beta chain originates from a study of post-analysis software for immune sequencing data. As for the study in general: The courses of disease that were included comprised relapsing-remitting, secondary progressive and progressive-relapsing multiple sclerosis.

The authors incorporated unique molecular identifiers into the TCR beta cDNA libraries. Once about 0.95 to 10 million T cells were used, a few hundred thousand cDNA molecules resulted. TCRdb processed the PCR reads anew with MiXCR; each CDR3 protein has one entry. This sample yields hundreds of thousands of distinct CDR3 sequences, of which around 47% are seen a single time; roughly 1.7% belongs to the top ten. Whole-study results and caveats: Compared with controls, patients showed significantly lower normalized Chao1 diversity. In patients, TRBV5-6, TRBV5-1 and TRBV20-1 belonged to roughly five TRBV segments found more frequently than in controls. Under the F measure, samples that were prepared in one batch clustered strongly together.

Comment on this clonotype: Its antigen is not identified.

Germline V gives CDR1 SEHNR, CDR2 FQNEAQ (reference sequence). The CDR3 consists of 15 residues. Trimming removed 2 bases from V and 6 bases from J; junction bases left unmatched: 5. This receptor was taken from a girl aged 10-17 years with multiple sclerosis. This chain links TRBV7-9 with TRBJ2-1; 9 nucleotides match TRBD2. The sequencing input was blood. The CDR3: CASSLSGRTRNEQFF. The CDR3 DNA sequence: TGTGCCAGCAGCTTAAGCGGGAGGACCCGCAATGAGCAGTTCTTC.